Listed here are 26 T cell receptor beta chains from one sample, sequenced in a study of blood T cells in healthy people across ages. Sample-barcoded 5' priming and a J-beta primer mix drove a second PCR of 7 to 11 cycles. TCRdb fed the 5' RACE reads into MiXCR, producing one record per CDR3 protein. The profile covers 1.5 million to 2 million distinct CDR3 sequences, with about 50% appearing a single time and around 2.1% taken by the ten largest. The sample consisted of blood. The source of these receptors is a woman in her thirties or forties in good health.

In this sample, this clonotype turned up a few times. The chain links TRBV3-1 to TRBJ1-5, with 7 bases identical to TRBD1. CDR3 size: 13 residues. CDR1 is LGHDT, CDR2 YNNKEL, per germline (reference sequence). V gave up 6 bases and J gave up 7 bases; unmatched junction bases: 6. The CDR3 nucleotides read TGTGCCAGCAGTCGACAGGGCCGGCAGCCCCAGCATTTT. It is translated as CASSRQGRQPQHF.

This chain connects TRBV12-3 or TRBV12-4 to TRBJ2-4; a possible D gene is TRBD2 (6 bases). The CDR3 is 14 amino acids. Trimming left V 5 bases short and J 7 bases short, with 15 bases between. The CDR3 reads CASSVSPSVNIQYF. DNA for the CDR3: TGTGCCAGCAGTGTTTCACCTAGCGTGAACATTCAGTACTTC.

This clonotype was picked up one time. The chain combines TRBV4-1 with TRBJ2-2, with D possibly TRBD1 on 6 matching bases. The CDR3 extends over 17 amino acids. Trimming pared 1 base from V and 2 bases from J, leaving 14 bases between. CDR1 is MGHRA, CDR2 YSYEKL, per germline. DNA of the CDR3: TGCGCCAGCAGCCAAGGGGCAGGGGTGTATAACACCGGGGAGCTGTTTTTT. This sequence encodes CASSQGAGVYNTGELFF.

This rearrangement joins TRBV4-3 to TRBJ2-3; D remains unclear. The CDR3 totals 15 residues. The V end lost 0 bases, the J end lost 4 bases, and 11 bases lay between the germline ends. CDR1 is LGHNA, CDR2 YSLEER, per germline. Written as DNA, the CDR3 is TGCGCCAGCAGCCAAGATATTGAGTACGCAGATACGCAGTATTTT. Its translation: CASSQDIEYADTQYF.

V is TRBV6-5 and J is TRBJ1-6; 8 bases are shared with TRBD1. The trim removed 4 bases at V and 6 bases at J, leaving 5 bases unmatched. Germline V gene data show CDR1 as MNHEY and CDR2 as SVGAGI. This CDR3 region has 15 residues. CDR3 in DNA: TGTGCCAGCAGTTTCGACCAGGGGGCTAATTCACCCCTCCACTTT. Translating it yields CASSFDQGANSPLHF.

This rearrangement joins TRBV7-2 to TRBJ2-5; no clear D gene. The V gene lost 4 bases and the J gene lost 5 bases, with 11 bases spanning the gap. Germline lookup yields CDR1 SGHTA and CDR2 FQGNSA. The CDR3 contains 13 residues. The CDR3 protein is CTSSSDPRETQYF. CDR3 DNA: TGTACCAGCAGCTCGGACCCCCGGGAGACCCAGTACTTC.

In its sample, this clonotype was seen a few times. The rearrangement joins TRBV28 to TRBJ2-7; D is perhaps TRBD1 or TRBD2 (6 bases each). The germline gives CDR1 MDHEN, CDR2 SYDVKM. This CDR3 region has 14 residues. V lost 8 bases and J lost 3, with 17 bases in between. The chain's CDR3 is CASDRGLDNYEQYF. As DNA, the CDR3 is TGTGCCAGCGATCGGGGGCTAGACAACTACGAGCAGTACTTC.

The CDR3 DNA sequence: TGTGCCAGCAGTTTCAGGAGGAGCAACTATGGCTACACCTTC. This encodes CASSFRRSNYGYTF. The rearrangement uses TRBV12-3 or TRBV12-4 and TRBJ1-2; D remains ambiguous. V lost 3 bases and J 2 bases, leaving 10 bases between the germline ends. The CDR3 is 14 residues long.

DNA for the CDR3: TGTGCCAGCAGCCAACCGGGACTAGCGGGGGCTTCGAACACCGGGGAGCTGTTTTTT. It translates to CASSQPGLAGASNTGELFF. This chain joins TRBV4-2 and TRBJ2-2; the match to TRBD2 covers 14 bases. The CDR3 has 19 residues. CDR1 is LGHNA, CDR2 YNFKEQ, per germline. V lost 2 bases, J lost 0 bases, and 5 bases stayed unmatched.

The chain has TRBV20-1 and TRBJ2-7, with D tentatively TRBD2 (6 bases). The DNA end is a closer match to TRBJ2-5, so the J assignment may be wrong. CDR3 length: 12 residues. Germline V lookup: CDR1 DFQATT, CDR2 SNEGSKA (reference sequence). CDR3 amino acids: CSAKAGLQTQYF. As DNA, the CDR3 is TGCAGTGCTAAGGCGGGGCTACAGACCCAGTACTTC.

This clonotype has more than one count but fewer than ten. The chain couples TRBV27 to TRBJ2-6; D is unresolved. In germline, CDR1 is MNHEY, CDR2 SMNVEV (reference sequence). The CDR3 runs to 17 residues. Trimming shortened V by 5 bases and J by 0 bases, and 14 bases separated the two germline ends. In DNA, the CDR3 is TGTGCCAGCAGTGAATTTCCGACAAACTCTGGGGCCAACGTCCTGACTTTC. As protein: CASSEFPTNSGANVLTF.

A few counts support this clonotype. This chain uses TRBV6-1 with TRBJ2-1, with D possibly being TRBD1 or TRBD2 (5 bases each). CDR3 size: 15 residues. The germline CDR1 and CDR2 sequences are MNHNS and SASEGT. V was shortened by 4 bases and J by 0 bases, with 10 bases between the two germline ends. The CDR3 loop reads CASSGAGSSYNEQFF. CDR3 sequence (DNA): TGTGCCAGCAGTGGAGCAGGGAGCTCCTACAATGAGCAGTTCTTC.

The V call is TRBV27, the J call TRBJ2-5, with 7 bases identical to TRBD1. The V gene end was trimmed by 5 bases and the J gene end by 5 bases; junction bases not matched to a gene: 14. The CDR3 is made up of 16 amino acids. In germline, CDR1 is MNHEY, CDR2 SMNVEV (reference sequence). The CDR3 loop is CASSIHTGTAFETQYF. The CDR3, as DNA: TGTGCCAGCAGTATTCACACCGGGACAGCTTTTGAGACCCAGTACTTC.

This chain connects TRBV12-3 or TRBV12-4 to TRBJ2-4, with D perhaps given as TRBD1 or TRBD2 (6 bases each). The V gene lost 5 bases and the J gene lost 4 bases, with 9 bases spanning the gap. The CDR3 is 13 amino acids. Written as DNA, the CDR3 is TGTGCCAGCAGTCGGAGGGGGAAAAACATTCAGTACTTC. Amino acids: CASSRRGKNIQYF.

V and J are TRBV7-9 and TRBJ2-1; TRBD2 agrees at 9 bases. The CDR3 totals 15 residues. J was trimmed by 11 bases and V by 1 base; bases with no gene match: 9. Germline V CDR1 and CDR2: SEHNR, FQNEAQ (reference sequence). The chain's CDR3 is CASSLESSGGWKQFF. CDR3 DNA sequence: TGTGCCAGCAGCTTAGAGAGTAGCGGGGGCTGGAAGCAGTTCTTC.

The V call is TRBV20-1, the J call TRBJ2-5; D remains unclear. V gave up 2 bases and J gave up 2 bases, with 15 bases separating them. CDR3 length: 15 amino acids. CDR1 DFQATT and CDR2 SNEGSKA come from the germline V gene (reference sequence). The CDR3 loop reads CSARSLDGLQETQYF. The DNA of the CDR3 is TGCAGTGCTAGATCTCTCGACGGATTGCAAGAGACCCAGTACTTC.

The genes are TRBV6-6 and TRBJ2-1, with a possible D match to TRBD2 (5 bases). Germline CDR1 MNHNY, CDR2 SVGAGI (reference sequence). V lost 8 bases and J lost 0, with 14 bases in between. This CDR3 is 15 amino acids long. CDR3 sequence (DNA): TGTGCCAGCTATGCCGACGGAGGCTCCTACAATGAGCAGTTCTTC. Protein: CASYADGGSYNEQFF.

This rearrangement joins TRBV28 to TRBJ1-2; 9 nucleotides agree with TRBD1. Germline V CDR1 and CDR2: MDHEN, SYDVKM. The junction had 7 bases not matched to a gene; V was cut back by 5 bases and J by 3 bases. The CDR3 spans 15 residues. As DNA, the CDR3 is TGTGCCAGCAGTACAGGGGGCGTGTTAGACTATGGCTACACCTTC. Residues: CASSTGGVLDYGYTF.

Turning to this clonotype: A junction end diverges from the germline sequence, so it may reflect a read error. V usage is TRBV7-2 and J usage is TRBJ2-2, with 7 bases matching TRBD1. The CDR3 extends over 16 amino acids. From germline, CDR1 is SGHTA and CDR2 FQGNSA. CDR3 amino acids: CACRQHRGGNTGELFF. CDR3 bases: TGTGCCTGCAGGCAACACAGGGGCGGGAACACCGGGGAGCTGTTTTTT.

The CDR3 region is CASSYTIAGGPHEQYF. The CDR3 DNA reads TGTGCCAGCAGTTACACGATAGCGGGGGGGCCCCACGAGCAGTACTTC. V and J are TRBV6-5 and TRBJ2-7; 11 bases line up with TRBD2. The CDR3 totals 16 residues. V was pared by 2 bases and J by 5 bases, with 8 bases of the junction left unmatched. Germline V lookup: CDR1 MNHEY, CDR2 SVGAGI.

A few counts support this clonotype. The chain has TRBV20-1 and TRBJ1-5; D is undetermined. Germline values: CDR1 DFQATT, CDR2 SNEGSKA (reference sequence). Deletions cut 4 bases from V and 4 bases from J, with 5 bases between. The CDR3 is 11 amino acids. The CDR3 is CSATGNQPQHF. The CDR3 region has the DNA TGCAGTGCTACCGGGAATCAGCCCCAGCATTTT.

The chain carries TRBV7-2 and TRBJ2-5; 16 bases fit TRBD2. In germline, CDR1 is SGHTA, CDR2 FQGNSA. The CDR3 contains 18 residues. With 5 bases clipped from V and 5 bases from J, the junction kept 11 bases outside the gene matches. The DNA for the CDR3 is TGTGCCAGCAGCAATACCGGGACTAGCGGGGGGGCCCGCGAGACCCAGTACTTC. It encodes CASSNTGTSGGARETQYF.

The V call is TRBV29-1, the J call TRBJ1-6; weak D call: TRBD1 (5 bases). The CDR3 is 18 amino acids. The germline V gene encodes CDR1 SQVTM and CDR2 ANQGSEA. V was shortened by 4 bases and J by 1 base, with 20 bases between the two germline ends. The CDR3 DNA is TGCAGCGTTGTGGGACGCGTTAGGGCAAGATCCTATAATTCACCCCTCCACTTT. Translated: CSVVGRVRARSYNSPLHF.

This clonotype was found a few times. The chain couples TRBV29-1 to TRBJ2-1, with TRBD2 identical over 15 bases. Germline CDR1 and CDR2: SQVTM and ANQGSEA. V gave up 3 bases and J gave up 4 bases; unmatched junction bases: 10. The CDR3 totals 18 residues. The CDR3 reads CSVETTGLAGGLYNEQFF. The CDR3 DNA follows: TGCAGCGTTGAGACCACCGGACTAGCGGGGGGGCTATACAATGAGCAGTTCTTC.

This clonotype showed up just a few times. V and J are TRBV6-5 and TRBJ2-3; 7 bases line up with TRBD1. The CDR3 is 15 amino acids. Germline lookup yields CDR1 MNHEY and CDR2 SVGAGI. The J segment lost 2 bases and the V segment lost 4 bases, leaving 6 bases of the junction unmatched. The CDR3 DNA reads TGTGCCAGCAGTTGGGACAGTGGCTTCACAGATACGCAGTATTTT. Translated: CASSWDSGFTDTQYF.

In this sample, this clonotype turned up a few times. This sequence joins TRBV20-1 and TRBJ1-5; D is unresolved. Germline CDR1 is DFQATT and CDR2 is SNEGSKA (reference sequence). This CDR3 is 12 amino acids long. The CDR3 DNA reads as TGCAGCGTCGCCCTTAGCAATCAGCCCCAGCATTTT. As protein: CSVALSNQPQHF.